This T cell receptor (beta chain) comes out of a study of response to subunit inactivated influenza vaccine. This clonotype was detected a few times. The antigen is not known. Each CDR3 protein is one row after TCRdb ran MiXCR on the RT-PCR reads. The data show about 180,000 distinct CDR3 sequences, about 9.3% seen once. The V gene end was trimmed by 3 bases and the J gene end by 3 bases; junction bases not matched to a gene: 1. The CDR3 is made up of 13 amino acids. Study-wide findings and caveats: A suggestion made by the authors is that each seasonal influenza vaccination recruits few new T cells.

The source of this sequence is a man aged 45-65 years who received an inactivated influenza vaccine. This chain connects TRBV12-3 or TRBV12-4 to TRBJ2-7; TRBD1 matches 8 bases. The specimen was non-naive T cells sorted from PBMCs, collected on the day of vaccination. The DNA of the CDR3 is TGTGCCAGCAGTTTTGACAGGGGCTACGAGCAGTACTTC. Translating it yields CASSFDRGYEQYF.